Sequencing of this T cell receptor beta chain was carried out in a study of control samples from healthy donors and cancer patients. The ends lost 4 bases at V and 1 base at J; junction bases unmatched: 7. Germline CDR1 reads SGHVS; CDR2 reads FNYEAQ. The length of the CDR3 is 16 residues. Produced via immunoSEQ multiplex PCR; TCRdb's table is partial and in-frame only. The table has tens of thousands of clones, over 75% seen once; the top ten hold 4%. This clone was counted once. The chain is built from TRBV7-6 and TRBJ2-3, with 8 bases aligning to TRBD2. This sequence was found in a woman in her forties or fifties in good health. Source material: blood. CDR3: CASSSGTSGRTDTQYF. The DNA of the CDR3 is TGTGCCAGCAGCTCTGGAACTAGCGGACGCACAGATACGCAGTATTTT. Looking up the rest from reference TRBV7-6 and TRBJ2-3 gives the full variable domain: GAGVSQSPRYKVTKRGQDVALRCDPISGHVSLYWYRQALGQGPEFLTYFNYEAQQDKSGLPNDRFSAERPEGSISTLTIQRTEQRDSAMYRCASSSGTSGRTDTQYFGPGTRLTVL.